Included here is one T cell receptor beta chain sequence, with context. Its target is not known. Germline-derived CDR1 and CDR2 are SGHVS and FQNEAQ. The CDR3 runs to 16 residues. V shed 7 bases, J shed 8 bases, and the junction held 16 bases outside the gene matches. The data are from a study of CD8 T cells in ankylosing spondylitis. TCRdb re-called the 5' RACE reads with MiXCR, one entry per CDR3 protein. In the table there are approximately 500,000 distinct CDR3 sequences, 10% to 15% of which are singletons. General observations from the study: A motif of roughly eight highly homologous TCR beta variants was seen as apparently characteristic of ankylosing spondylitis blood.

This rearrangement joins TRBV7-8 to TRBJ2-1; 8 nucleotides match TRBD1. The sample taken for sequencing was blood, either unsorted or a sorted T cell fraction (not recorded which). This clonotype originated in a male donor with ankylosing spondylitis. Here the CDR3 reads CASTPRGGTGRDEQFF. CDR3 sequence (DNA): TGTGCCAGCACACCACGTGGGGGGACAGGTAGGGATGAGCAGTTCTTC.